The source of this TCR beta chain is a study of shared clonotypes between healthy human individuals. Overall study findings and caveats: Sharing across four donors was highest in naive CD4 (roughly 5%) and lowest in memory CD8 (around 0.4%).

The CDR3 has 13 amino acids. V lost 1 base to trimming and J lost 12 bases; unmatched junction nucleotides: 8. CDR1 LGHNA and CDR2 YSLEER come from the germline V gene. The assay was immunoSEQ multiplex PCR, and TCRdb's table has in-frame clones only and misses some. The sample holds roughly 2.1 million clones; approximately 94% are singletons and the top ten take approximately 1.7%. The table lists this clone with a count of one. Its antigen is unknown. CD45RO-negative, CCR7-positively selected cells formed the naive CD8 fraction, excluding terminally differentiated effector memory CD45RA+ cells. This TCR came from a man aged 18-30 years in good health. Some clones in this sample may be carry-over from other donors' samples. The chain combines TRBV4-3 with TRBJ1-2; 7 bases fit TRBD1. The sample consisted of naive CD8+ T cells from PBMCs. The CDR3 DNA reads TGCGCCAGCAGCCAAGGCGGCAGGGGGGACCACACCTTC. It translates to CASSQGGRGDHTF.